The sequence of this T cell receptor (beta chain) was determined in a study of T-cell reconstitution after alpha-beta-depleted transplantation in children. TCRbeta library preparation incorporated unique molecular identifiers. One entry per CDR3 protein results from TCRdb running MiXCR on the PCR reads. The sample lists fewer than 20,000 distinct CDR3 sequences; approximately 5.3% were seen once. Study-level points and caveats: Reportedly, alpha-beta T cells present about two months post-transplant originated from several hundred expanded clones of graft origin. Diversity and T-cell counts at one year after transplant derived mostly from new T cells. The origin of high day-60 TCRbeta diversity in some patients lay in surviving recipient T cells and thymic progenitors.

In this sample, this clonotype turned up many times. Antigen unknown. The material sequenced was PBMCs, taken before TCRalphabeta/CD19-depleted stem cell transplant. The origin of this receptor is a boy between 10 and 17 years old with acute lymphoblastic leukemia, due to receive a stem cell transplant.

The CDR3 loop reads CASSPFHGPKNIQYF. DNA for the CDR3: TGTGCCAGCAGCCCTTTCCATGGTCCCAAAAACATTCAGTACTTC. The chain has TRBV11-2 and TRBJ2-4; D gene unclear. CDR1 and CDR2 from the germline V gene are SGHAT and FQNNGV. V dropped 5 bases and J dropped 2 bases, with 13 bases sitting between them. The CDR3 loop spans 15 amino acids. The entire variable domain, with the rest obtained from reference TRBV11-2 and TRBJ2-4, is as follows: EAGVAQSPRYKIIEKRQSVAFWCNPISGHATLYWYQQILGQGPKLLIQFQNNGVVDDSQLPKDRFSAERLKGVDSTLKIQPAKLEDSAVYLCASSPFHGPKNIQYFGAGTRLSVL.